The rows below give T cell receptor beta chains drawn from one sample of a study of PD-1 blockade in classical Hodgkin lymphoma. Libraries were prepared by immunoSEQ multiplex PCR; TCRdb keeps only in-frame clonotypes and omits some of them. The sample carries about 30,000 clones, about 88% recorded once. The sequenced sample was CD4+ T cells from blood, obtained before the fourth cycle of nivolumab. The source is a human donor with classical Hodgkin lymphoma. Each CDR3 is given with its conserved first and last residue. D genes are given only for firm matches. Part of the rows lack a size; the others show once, few, many or a class for expanded clones.

>-|-|TRBV5-1|TRBJ2-7
CASSVYVDRTYEQYF
TGCGCCAGCAGCGTCTACGTGGACAGAACCTACGAGCAGTACTTC
>-|-|TRBV5-8|TRBJ1-5
CASSLGRGQPQHF
TGTGCCAGCAGCTTGGGTAGAGGTCAGCCCCAGCATTTT
>TRBD1|-|TRBV4-2|TRBJ2-7
CASSQSRDRPSYEQYF
TGTGCCAGCAGCCAAAGCCGGGACAGGCCCTCCTACGAGCAGTACTTC
>-|-|TRBV6-4|TRBJ2-4
CASRRKNNQYF
TGTGCCAGCAGAAGAAAAAACAATCAGTACTTC
>TRBD2|-|TRBV5-1|TRBJ2-1
CASSSTVSGLARYNEQFF
TGCGCCAGCAGCTCGACAGTTTCCGGACTAGCGCGGTACAATGAGCAGTTCTTC
>TRBD1|-|TRBV4-1|TRBJ2-7
CASSQGAGGINEQYF
TGCGCCAGCAGCCAAGGAGCAGGGGGCATCAACGAGCAGTACTTC
>-|-|TRBV6-6|TRBJ1-4
CASSPAEKLFF
TGTGCCAGCAGCCCCGCTGAAAAACTGTTTTTT
>-|-|TRBV6-5|TRBJ1-1
CASSYGYRVGTEAFF
TGTGCCAGCAGTTACGGGTACAGGGTGGGCACTGAAGCTTTCTTT
>-|-|TRBV6-5|TRBJ1-3
CASRGTNSGNTIYF
TGTGCCAGCAGAGGGACAAATTCTGGAAACACCATATATTTT
>TRBD2|-|TRBV27|TRBJ2-1
CASSLYSGGAGEQFF
TGTGCCAGCAGTTTATATAGCGGGGGGGCTGGTGAGCAGTTCTTC
>-|-|TRBV7-8|TRBJ1-1
CASSIYMNTEAFF
TGTGCCAGCAGCATATACATGAACACTGAAGCTTTCTTT
>-|-|TRBV5-4|TRBJ2-3
CASSLGQPLLTDTQYF
TGTGCCAGCAGCTTGGGACAACCCCTTCTCACAGATACGCAGTATTTT
>-|-|TRBV2|TRBJ2-1
CASRGRVINTGFNEQFF
TGTGCCAGCAGGGGTCGCGTGATCAACACGGGCTTCAATGAGCAGTTCTTC
>-|-|TRBV29-1|TRBJ1-1
CSVGGWVTEAFF
TGCAGCGTTGGGGGATGGGTTACTGAAGCTTTCTTT
>TRBD1|-|TRBV5-5|TRBJ2-1
CASSMDRDNEQFF
TGTGCCAGCAGCATGGACAGGGACAATGAGCAGTTCTTC
>-|-|TRBV5-1|TRBJ2-7
CASSSTDGPYEQYF
TGCGCCAGCAGCTCGACCGACGGACCCTACGAGCAGTACTTC
>TRBD2|-|TRBV4-1|TRBJ2-3
CASSQGPAGGPGENTDTQYF
TGCGCCAGCAGCCAAGGGCCAGCGGGAGGGCCGGGGGAGAACACAGATACGCAGTATTTT
>-|few|TRBV4-2|TRBJ2-7
CASSQAANYEQYF
TGTGCCAGCAGCCAAGCGGCGAACTACGAGCAGTACTTC
>TRBD1|-|TRBV18|TRBJ1-1
CASSPPPSRGANTEAFF
TGTGCCAGCTCACCCCCACCCAGCAGGGGGGCGAACACTGAAGCTTTCTTT
>-|-|TRBV29-1|TRBJ1-1
CSAADGYTEAFF
TGCAGCGCGGCGGACGGGTACACTGAAGCTTTCTTT
>TRBD1|-|TRBV18|TRBJ2-7
CASSPGTGIYEQYF
TGTGCCAGCTCACCAGGGACAGGGATCTACGAGCAGTACTTC